The TCR beta chain described here comes from a study of blood T cell repertoires in COVID-19. The wider study: Researchers got acute and convalescent COVID-19 samples from the United States, Italy and Spain. In each case, the material was cDNA or gDNA derived from T cells, B-cell-depleted T cells, or PBMCs.

There are a few counts of this clone. Deletions cut 7 bases from V and 9 bases from J, with 16 bases between. This CDR3 has 14 residues. Germline CDR1 is MDHEN and CDR2 is SYDVKM. Original data processing: Estimation of nucleated cell counts relied on the amplification of reference gene primers. This table comes from immunoSEQ multiplex PCR, and its TCRdb copy is limited to in-frame clones, with some not included. V, J and clone size were drawn from that table, and D and trimming were deduced from the DNA. Of 200,000 to 250,000 clones listed, approximately 80% are singletons. The sequenced sample was peripheral blood. The chain joins TRBV28 to TRBJ1-6; tentative D call: TRBD1 (6 bases). The TCR sequence derives from a man in his fifties or sixties with active or convalescent COVID-19. CDR3 sequence: CASTFGTPGSPLHF. Here the CDR3 DNA reads TGTGCCAGCACTTTCGGGACACCGGGTTCACCCCTCCACTTT.